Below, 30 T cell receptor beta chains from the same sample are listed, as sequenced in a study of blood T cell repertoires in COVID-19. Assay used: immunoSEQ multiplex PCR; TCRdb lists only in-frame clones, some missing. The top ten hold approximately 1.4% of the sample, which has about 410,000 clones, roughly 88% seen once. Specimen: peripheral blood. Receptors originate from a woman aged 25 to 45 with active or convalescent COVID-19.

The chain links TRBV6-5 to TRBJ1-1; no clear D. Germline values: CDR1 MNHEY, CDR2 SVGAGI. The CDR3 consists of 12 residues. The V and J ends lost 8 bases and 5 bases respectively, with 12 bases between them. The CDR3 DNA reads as TGTGCCAGCCTCTCGGGTCGGACTGAAGCTTTCTTT. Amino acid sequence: CASLSGRTEAFF.

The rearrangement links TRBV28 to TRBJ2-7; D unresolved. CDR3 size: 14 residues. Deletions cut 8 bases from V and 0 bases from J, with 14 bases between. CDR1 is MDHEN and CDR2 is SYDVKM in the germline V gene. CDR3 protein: CASRPPGFSYEQYF. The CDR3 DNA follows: TGTGCCAGCCGTCCACCGGGTTTCTCCTACGAGCAGTACTTC.

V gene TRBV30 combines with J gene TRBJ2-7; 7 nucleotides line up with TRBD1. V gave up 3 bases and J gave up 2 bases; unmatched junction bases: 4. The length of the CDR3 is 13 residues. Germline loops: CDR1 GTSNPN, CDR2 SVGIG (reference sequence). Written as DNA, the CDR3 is TGTGCCTGGAGGCCGGGACAGACCTACGAGCAGTACTTC. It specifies CAWRPGQTYEQYF.

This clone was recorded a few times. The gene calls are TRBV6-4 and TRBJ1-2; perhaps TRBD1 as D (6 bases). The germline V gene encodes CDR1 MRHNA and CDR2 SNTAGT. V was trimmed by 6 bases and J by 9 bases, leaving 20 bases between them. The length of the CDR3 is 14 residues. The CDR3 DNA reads TGTGCCAGCAGCCCCAGCACAGCGGGGGCCCGCTACACCTTC. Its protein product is CASSPSTAGARYTF.

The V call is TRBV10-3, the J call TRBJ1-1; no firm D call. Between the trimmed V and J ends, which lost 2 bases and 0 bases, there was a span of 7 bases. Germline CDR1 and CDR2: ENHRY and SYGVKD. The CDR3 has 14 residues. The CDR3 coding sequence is TGTGCCATCAGTGAGGCCAGGTTGAACACTGAAGCTTTCTTT. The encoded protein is CAISEARLNTEAFF.

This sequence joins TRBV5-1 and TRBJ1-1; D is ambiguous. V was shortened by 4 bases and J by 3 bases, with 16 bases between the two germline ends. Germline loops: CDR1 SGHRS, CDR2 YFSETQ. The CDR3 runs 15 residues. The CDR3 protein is CASSPSGNQHTEAFF. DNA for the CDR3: TGCGCCAGCAGCCCCTCAGGAAATCAGCACACTGAAGCTTTCTTT. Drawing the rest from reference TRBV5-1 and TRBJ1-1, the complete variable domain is KAGVTQTPRYLIKTRGQQVTLSCSPISGHRSVSWYQQTPGQGLQFLFEYFSETQRNKGNFPGRFSGRQFSNSRSEMNVSTLELGDSALYLCASSPSGNQHTEAFFGQGTRLTVV.

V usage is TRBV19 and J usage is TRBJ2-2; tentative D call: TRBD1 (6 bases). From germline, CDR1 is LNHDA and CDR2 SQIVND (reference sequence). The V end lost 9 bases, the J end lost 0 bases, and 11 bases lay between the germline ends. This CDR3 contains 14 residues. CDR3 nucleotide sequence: TGTGCCAGCGGACAGAGAGCGAACACCGGGGAGCTGTTTTTT. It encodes CASGQRANTGELFF.

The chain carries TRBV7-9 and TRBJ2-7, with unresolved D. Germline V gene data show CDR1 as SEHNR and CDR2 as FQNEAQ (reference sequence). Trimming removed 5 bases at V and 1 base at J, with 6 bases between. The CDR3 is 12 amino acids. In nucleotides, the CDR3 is TGTGCCAGCAGCCCAATTTCCTACGAGCAGTACTTC. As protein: CASSPISYEQYF.

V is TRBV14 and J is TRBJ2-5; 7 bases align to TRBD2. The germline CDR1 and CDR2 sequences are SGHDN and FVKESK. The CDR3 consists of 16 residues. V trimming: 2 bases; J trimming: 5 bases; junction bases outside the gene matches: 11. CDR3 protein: CASSQSGGSRTETQYF. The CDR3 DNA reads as TGTGCCAGCAGCCAATCTGGCGGGAGCCGTACGGAGACCCAGTACTTC.

CDR3 coding DNA: TGTGCCAGCAGCTTGGCCGGCTGGGACTCAAGGCGGATCACCGGGGAGCTGTTTTTT. Its translation: CASSLAGWDSRRITGELFF. The chain joins TRBV5-8 to TRBJ2-2; weak D call: TRBD2 (6 bases). From germline, CDR1 is SGHTS and CDR2 YDEGEE. V was cut by 0 bases and J by 4 bases, with 22 bases left in between. The CDR3 contains 19 residues. Based on the CDR3 plus reference TRBV5-8 and TRBJ2-2, the full variable domain is EAGVTQSPTHLIKTRGQQATLRCSPISGHTSVYWYQQALGLGLQFLLWYDEGEERNRGNFPPRFSGRQFPNYSSELNVNALELEDSALYLCASSLAGWDSRRITGELFFGEGSRLTVL.

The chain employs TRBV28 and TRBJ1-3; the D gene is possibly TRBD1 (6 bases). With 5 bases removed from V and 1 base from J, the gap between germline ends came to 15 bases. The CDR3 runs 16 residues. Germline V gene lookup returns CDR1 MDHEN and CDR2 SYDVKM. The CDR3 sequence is CASSPPIGQSGNTIYF. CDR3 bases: TGTGCCAGCAGTCCCCCCATCGGACAGTCTGGAAACACCATATATTTT.

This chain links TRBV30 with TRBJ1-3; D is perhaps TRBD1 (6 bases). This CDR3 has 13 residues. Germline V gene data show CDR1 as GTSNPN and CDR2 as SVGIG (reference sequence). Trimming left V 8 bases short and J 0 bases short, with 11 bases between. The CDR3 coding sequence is TGTGCCGCGGACAGAAGCTCTGGAAACACCATATATTTT. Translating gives CAADRSSGNTIYF.

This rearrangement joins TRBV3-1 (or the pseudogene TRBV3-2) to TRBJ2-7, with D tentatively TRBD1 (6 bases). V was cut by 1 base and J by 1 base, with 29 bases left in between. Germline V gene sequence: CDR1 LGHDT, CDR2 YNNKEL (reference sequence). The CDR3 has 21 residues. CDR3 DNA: TGTGCCAGCAGCCAAGCAAGCCAGGCCCGGGCGAAAACAGGGATTTCCTACGAGCAGTACTTC. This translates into CASSQASQARAKTGISYEQYF.

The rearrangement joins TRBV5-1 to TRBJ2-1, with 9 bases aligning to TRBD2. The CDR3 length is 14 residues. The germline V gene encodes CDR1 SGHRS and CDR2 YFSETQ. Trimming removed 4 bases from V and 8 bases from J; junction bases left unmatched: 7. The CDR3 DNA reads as TGCGCCAGCAGCGCTGGACTAGCGAGCGATGAGCAGTTCTTC. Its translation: CASSAGLASDEQFF. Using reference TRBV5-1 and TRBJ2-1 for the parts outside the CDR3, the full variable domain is KAGVTQTPRYLIKTRGQQVTLSCSPISGHRSVSWYQQTPGQGLQFLFEYFSETQRNKGNFPGRFSGRQFSNSRSEMNVSTLELGDSALYLCASSAGLASDEQFFGPGTRLTVL.

The CDR3, as DNA: TGTGCCAGCAGCCAAGTGACTGCAGGGAGGGACTATGGCTACACCTTC. This codes for CASSQVTAGRDYGYTF. The J gene is TRBJ1-2, the V gene TRBV3-1 (or the pseudogene TRBV3-2); D is possibly TRBD1 (5 bases). The CDR3 length is 16 residues. CDR1 LGHDT and CDR2 YNNKEL come from the germline V gene (reference sequence). V lost 1 base to trimming and J lost 3 bases, with 15 bases between them.

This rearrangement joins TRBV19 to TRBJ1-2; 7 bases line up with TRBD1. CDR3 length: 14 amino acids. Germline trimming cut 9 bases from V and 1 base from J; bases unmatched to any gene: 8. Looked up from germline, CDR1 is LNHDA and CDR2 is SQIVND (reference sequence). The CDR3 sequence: CASSGTDLNYGYTF. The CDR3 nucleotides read TGTGCCAGCTCCGGGACAGACCTTAACTATGGCTACACCTTC.

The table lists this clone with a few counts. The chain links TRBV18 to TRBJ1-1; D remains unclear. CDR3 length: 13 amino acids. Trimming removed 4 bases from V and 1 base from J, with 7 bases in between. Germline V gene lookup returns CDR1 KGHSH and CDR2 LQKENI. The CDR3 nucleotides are TGTGCCAGCTCACAGACACAGAACACTGAAGCTTTCTTT. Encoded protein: CASSQTQNTEAFF.

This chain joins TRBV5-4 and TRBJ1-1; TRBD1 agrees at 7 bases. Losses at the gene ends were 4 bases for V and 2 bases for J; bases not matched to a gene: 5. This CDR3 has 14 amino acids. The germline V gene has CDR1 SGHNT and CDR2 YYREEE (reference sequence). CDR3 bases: TGTGCCAGCAGCCAAACAGGGGATAACACTGAAGCTTTCTTT. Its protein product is CASSQTGDNTEAFF.

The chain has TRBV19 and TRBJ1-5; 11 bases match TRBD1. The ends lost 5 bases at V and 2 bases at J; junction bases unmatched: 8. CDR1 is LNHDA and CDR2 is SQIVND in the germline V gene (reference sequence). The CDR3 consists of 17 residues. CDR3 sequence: CASSGGTGGFGNQPQHF. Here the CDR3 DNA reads TGTGCCAGTAGTGGCGGGACAGGGGGGTTTGGCAATCAGCCCCAGCATTTT. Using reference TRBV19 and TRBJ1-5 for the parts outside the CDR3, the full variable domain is DGGITQSPKYLFRKEGQNVTLSCEQNLNHDAMYWYRQDPGQGLRLIYYSQIVNDFQKGDIAEGYSVSREKKESFPLTVTSAQKNPTAFYLCASSGGTGGFGNQPQHFGDGTRLSIL.

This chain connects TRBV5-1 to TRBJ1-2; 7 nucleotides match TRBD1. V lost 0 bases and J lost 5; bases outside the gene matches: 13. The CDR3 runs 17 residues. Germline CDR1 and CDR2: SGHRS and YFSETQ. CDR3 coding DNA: TGCGCCAGCAGCTTGGCCGCCGGGACAGCTGATACATATGGCTACACCTTC. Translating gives CASSLAAGTADTYGYTF.

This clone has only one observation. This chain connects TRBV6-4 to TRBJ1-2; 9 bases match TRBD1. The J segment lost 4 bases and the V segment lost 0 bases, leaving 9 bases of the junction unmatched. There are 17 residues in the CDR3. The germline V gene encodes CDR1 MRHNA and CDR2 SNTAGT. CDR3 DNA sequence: TGTGCCAGCAGTGACTCGATAGTCGGACAGGGGAGCTATGGCTACACCTTC. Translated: CASSDSIVGQGSYGYTF.

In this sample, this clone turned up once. CDR3 coding DNA: TGTGCCAGTAGTAGAGGACTAGCGGGAGTAGATACGCAGTATTTT. This gives the protein CASSRGLAGVDTQYF. The genes are TRBV19 and TRBJ2-3, with 13 bases identical to TRBD2. Germline-derived CDR1 and CDR2 are LNHDA and SQIVND (reference sequence). This CDR3 spans 15 amino acids. J was trimmed by 5 bases and V by 4 bases; bases with no gene match: 3. Using reference TRBV19 and TRBJ2-3 for the parts outside the CDR3, the full variable domain is DGGITQSPKYLFRKEGQNVTLSCEQNLNHDAMYWYRQDPGQGLRLIYYSQIVNDFQKGDIAEGYSVSREKKESFPLTVTSAQKNPTAFYLCASSRGLAGVDTQYFGPGTRLTVL.

CDR3 bases: TGTGCCTGGAGTGGAGTCAGGACTAGCTCCTACAATGAGCAGTTCTTC. Translation: CAWSGVRTSSYNEQFF. The J gene is TRBJ2-1, the V gene TRBV30; 7 bases are shared with TRBD2. Germline trimming cut 1 base from V and 0 bases from J; bases unmatched to any gene: 6. There are 16 residues in the CDR3. Germline V gene data show CDR1 as GTSNPN and CDR2 as SVGIG (reference sequence). Drawing the rest from reference TRBV30 and TRBJ2-1, the complete variable domain is SQTIHQWPATLVQPVGSPLSLECTVEGTSNPNLYWYRQAAGRGLQLLFYSVGIGQISSEVPQNLSASRPQDRQFILSSKKLLLSDSGFYLCAWSGVRTSSYNEQFFGPGTRLTVL.

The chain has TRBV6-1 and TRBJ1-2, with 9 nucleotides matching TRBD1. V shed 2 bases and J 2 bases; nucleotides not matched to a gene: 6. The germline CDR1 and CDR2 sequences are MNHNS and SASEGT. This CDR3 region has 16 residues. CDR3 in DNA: TGTGCCAGCAGTGAATGGGGCGGACAGGGGAACTATGGCTACACCTTC. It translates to CASSEWGGQGNYGYTF.

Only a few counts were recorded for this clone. In nucleotides, the CDR3 is TGTGCCAGCAGCCAGGGACAGGTAATAAGGTCACCCCTCCACTTT. It yields the protein CASSQGQVIRSPLHF. This sequence joins TRBV3-1 (or the pseudogene TRBV3-2) and TRBJ1-6; 8 bases align to TRBD1. This CDR3 is built from 15 residues. The germline gives CDR1 LGHDT, CDR2 YNNKEL (reference sequence). V lost 3 bases and J lost 10; bases outside the gene matches: 8.

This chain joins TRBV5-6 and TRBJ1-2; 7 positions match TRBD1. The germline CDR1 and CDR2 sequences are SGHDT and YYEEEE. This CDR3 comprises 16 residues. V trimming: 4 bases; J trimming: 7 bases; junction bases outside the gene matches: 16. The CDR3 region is CASSPFLQGGRFGYTF. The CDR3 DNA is TGTGCCAGCAGCCCATTCCTTCAAGGGGGCCGATTTGGCTACACCTTC. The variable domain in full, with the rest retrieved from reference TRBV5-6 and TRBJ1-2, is DAGVTQSPTHLIKTRGQQVTLRCSPKSGHDTVSWYQQALGQGPQFIFQYYEEEERQRGNFPDRFSGHQFPNYSSELNVNALLLGDSALYLCASSPFLQGGRFGYTFGSGTRLTVV.

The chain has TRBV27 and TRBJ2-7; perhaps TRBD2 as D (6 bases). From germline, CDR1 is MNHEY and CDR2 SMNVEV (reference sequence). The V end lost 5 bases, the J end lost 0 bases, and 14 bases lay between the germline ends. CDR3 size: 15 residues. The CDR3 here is CASSRFGGVSYEQYF. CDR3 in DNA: TGTGCCAGCAGTCGGTTCGGGGGTGTCTCCTACGAGCAGTACTTC.

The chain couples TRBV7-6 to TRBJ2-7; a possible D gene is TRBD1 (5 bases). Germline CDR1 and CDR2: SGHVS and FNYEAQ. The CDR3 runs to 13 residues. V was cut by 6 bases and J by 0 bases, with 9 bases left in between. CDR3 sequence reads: CASRSGNSYEQYF. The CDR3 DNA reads TGTGCCAGCAGATCAGGGAACTCCTACGAGCAGTACTTC.

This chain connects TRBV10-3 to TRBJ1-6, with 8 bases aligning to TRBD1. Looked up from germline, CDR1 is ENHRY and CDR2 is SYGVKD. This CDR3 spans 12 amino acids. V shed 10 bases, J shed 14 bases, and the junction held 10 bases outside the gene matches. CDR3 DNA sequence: TGTGCCACGGGACAGGCCACTGGAACCCTCCACTTT. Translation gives CATGQATGTLHF.

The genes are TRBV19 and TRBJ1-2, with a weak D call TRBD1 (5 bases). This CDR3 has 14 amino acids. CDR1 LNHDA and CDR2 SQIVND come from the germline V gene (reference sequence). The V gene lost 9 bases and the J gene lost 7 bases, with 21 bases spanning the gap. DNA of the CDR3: TGTGCCAGCGTCCTAAGGGCAGGCGGGGGTGGCTACACCTTC. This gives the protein CASVLRAGGGGYTF.